This TCR beta chain was observed in a study of blood T cells in healthy people across ages. After removal of 0 bases from V and 3 bases from J, the junction contained 7 bases not matched to a gene. The CDR3 consists of 17 residues. CDR1 is MNHNS, CDR2 SASEGT, per germline. It was with a sample-barcoded 5' primer and a J-beta primer mix that a second PCR of about 6 to 12 cycles was run. A tag from a template-switch adaptor with 12 random nucleotides marked each cDNA molecule. TCRdb reprocessed the 5' RACE reads via MiXCR and lists one record per CDR3 protein. The table has around 870,000 distinct CDR3 sequences, under 30% seen once.

The specimen was blood. This receptor was identified in a woman older than 75 in good health. J is TRBJ1-2 and V is TRBV6-1, with 10 bases aligning to TRBD1. The CDR3 DNA sequence: TGTGCCAGCAGTGAAGCCCGCCCGGGACAGGGGTACTATGGCTACACCTTC. Translated: CASSEARPGQGYYGYTF.